This T cell receptor beta chain was profiled in a study of CD8+ T cells in alopecia areata. Broader study findings: Mouse data revealed clearer TCR sharing than patient data did, a gap possibly tied to HLA.

This sample's treatment: oral pan-JAK inhibitor, 5-10 mg twice daily. Alopecia areata patients provided lesional scalp punch biopsies and peripheral blood, both collected for the study. Turning to this clone: Antigen specificity is unknown.

Unmatched junction bases numbered 4, after V lost 2 bases and J lost 0 bases. CDR1 SNHLY and CDR2 FYNNEI come from the germline V gene. The CDR3 is 17 residues long. As the sequencing template, cDNA was produced by extracting RNA and reverse transcribing it. Sequencing used immunoSEQ multiplex PCR; TCRdb keeps in-frame clones, though not all of them. The repertoire holds 90,000 to 120,000 clones, with over 80% as singletons. This clonotype was obtained from a human donor with alopecia areata. This rearrangement joins TRBV2 to TRBJ2-7; 13 nucleotides align to TRBD2. The sample here was CD8+ T cells sorted from blood, taken at week 24, from a patient treated with tofacitinib. The CDR3 DNA is TGTGCCAGCAGTGAAAGGACTAGCGGGGGCCCCTCCTACGAGCAGTACTTC. Its protein is CASSERTSGGPSYEQYF.